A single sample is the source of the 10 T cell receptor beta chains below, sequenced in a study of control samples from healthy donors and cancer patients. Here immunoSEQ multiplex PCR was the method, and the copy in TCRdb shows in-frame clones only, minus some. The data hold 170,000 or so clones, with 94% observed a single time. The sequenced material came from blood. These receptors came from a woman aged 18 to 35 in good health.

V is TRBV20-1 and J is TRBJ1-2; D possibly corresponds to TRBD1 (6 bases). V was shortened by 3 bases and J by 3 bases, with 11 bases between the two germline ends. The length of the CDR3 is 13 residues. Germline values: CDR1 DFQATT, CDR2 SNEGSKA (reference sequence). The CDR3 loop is CSASVNRDYGYTF. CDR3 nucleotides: TGCAGTGCTAGTGTTAACAGGGACTATGGCTACACCTTC.

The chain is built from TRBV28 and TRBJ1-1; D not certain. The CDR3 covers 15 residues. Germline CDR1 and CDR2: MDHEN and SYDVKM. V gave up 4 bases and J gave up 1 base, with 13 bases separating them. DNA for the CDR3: TGTGCCAGCAGTTCCCCCGGGCAGTCGAACACTGAAGCTTTCTTT. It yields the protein CASSSPGQSNTEAFF.

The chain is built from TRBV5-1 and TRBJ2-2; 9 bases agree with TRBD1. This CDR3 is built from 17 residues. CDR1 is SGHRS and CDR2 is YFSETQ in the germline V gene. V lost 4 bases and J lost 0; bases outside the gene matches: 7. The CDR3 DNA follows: TGCGCCAGCAGCAGTGACAGGGGGTTAGCGAACACCGGGGAGCTGTTTTTT. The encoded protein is CASSSDRGLANTGELFF.

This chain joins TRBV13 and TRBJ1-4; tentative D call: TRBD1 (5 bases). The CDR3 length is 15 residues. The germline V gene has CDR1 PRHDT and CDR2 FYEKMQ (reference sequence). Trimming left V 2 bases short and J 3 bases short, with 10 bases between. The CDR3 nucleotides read TGTGCCAGCAGCTTACGAGGGGTGGCTAATGAAAAACTGTTTTTT. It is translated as CASSLRGVANEKLFF.

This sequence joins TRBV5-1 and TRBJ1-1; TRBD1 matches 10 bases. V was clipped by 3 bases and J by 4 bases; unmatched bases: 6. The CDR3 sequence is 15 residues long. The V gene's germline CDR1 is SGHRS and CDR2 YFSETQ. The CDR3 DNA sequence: TGCGCCAGCAGCTCCACGGGACAGGGGTTCACTGAAGCTTTCTTT. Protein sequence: CASSSTGQGFTEAFF.

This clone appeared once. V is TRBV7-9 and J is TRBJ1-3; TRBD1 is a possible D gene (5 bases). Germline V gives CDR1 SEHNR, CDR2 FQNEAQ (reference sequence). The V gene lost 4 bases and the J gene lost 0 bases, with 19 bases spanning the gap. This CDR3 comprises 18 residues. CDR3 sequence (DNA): TGTGCCAGCAGCTCCAGAGGAGGGACCACCAACTCTGGAAACACCATATATTTT. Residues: CASSSRGGTTNSGNTIYF.

CDR3 sequence reads: CATSSGGSYTF. In nucleotides, the CDR3 is TGTGCCACCAGTTCAGGGGGGAGCTACACCTTC. The chain employs TRBV24-1 and TRBJ1-2; 7 bases line up with TRBD1. J lost 9 bases, V lost 6 bases, and 3 bases had no gene match. Germline assignment: CDR1 KGHDR and CDR2 SFDVKD. The CDR3 totals 11 residues.

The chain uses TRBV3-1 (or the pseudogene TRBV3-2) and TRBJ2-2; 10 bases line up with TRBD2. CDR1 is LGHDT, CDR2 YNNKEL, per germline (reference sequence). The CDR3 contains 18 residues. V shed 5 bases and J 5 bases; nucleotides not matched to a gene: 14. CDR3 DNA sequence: TGTGCCAGCAGCTTACTTGCGGGACTAGCGTTTGTAACCGGGGAGCTGTTTTTT. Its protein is CASSLLAGLAFVTGELFF.

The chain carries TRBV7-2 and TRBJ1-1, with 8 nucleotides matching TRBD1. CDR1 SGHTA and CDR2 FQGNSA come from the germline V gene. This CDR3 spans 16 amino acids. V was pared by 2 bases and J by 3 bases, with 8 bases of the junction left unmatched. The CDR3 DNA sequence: TGTGCCAGCAGCTTACCTCAGGGGGCGGGGGACACTGAAGCTTTCTTT. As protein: CASSLPQGAGDTEAFF.

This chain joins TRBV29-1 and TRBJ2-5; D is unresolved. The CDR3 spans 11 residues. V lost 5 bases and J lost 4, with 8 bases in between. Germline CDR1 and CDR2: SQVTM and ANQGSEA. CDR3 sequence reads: CSVRVSETQYF. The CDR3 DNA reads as TGCAGCGTTCGGGTTTCAGAGACCCAGTACTTC.